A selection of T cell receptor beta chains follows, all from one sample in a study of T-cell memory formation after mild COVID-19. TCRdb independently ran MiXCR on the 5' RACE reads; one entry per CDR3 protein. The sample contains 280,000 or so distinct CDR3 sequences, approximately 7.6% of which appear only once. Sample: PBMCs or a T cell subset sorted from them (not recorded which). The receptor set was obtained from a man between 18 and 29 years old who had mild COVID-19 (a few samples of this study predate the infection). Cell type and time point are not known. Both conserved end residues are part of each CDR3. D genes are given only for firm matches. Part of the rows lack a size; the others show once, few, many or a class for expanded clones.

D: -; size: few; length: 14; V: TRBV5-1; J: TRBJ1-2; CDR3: CASSLRSGKDGYTF; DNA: TGCGCCAGCAGCTTGCGCAGCGGTAAGGATGGCTACACCTTC
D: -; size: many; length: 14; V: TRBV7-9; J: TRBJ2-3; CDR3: CASSSDISTDTQYF; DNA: TGTGCCAGCAGCTCGGACATTAGCACAGATACGCAGTATTTT
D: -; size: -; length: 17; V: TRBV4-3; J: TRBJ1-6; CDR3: CASSQDPGAVGDSPLHF; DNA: TGCGCCAGCAGCCAAGACCCAGGGGCAGTAGGCGATTCACCCCTCCACTTT
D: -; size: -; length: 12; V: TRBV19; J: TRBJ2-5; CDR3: CASGQGKETQYF; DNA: TGTGCCAGTGGGCAGGGGAAAGAGACCCAGTACTTC
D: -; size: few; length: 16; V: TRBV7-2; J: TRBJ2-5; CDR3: CASSSQPPGDGETQYF; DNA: TGTGCCAGCAGCTCTCAGCCGCCTGGAGACGGAGAGACCCAGTACTTC
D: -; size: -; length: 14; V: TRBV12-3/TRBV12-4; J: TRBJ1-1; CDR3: CASSFGYGNTEAFF; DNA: TGTGCCAGCAGTTTCGGGTACGGGAACACTGAAGCTTTCTTT
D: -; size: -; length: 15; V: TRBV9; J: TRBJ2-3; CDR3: CASSDPLGSTDTQYF; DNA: TGTGCCAGCAGCGACCCGCTAGGAAGCACAGATACGCAGTATTTT
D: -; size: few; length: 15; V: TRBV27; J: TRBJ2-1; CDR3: CASSLWDPGSDEQFF; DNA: TGTGCCAGCAGTTTATGGGACCCGGGGTCCGATGAGCAGTTCTTC
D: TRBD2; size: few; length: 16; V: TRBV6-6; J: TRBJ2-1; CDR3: CASSSGTSGYNHEQFF; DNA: TGTGCCAGCAGTTCGGGGACTAGCGGATACAACCATGAGCAGTTCTTC
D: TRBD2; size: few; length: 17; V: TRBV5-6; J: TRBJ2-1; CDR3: CASRSGLAGAWGNEQFF; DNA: TGTGCCAGCAGATCCGGACTAGCGGGGGCATGGGGCAATGAGCAGTTCTTC
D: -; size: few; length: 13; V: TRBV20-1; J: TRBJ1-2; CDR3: CSARDWAVYGYTF; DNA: TGCAGTGCTAGAGATTGGGCAGTATATGGCTACACCTTC
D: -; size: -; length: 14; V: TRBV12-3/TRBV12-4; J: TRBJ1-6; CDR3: CASSPGQVGSPLHF; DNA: TGTGCCAGCAGTCCCGGGCAGGTCGGATCACCCCTCCACTTT
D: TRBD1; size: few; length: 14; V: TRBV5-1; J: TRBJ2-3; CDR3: CASSAGQATDTQYF; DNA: TGCGCCAGCAGCGCGGGACAGGCAACAGATACGCAGTATTTT
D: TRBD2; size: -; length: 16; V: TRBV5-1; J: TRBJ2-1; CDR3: CASSLGVLAGGYEQFF; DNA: TGCGCCAGCAGCTTGGGGGTGTTGGCGGGGGGATATGAGCAGTTCTTC
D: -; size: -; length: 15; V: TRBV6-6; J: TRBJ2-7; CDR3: CASTQGWEDGYEQYF; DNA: TGTGCCAGCACCCAAGGATGGGAGGACGGTTACGAGCAGTACTTC
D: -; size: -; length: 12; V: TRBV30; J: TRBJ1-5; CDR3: CAWSREAGPQHF; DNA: TGTGCCTGGAGTAGGGAGGCTGGACCCCAGCATTTT
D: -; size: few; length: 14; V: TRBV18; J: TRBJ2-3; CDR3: CASSPLSGTDTQYF; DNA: TGTGCCAGCTCACCTCTCTCGGGGACAGATACGCAGTATTTT
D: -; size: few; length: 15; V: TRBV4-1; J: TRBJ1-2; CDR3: CASSHPGGVTYGYTF; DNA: TGCGCCAGCAGCCATCCCGGAGGGGTGACCTATGGCTACACCTTC
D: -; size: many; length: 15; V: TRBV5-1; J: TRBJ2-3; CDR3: CASSPAVGSTDTQYF; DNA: TGCGCCAGCAGCCCGGCTGTCGGGTCCACAGATACGCAGTATTTT
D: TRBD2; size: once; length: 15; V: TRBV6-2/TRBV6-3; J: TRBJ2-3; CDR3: CASSEGGGATDTQYF; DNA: TGTGCCAGCAGTGAGGGCGGGGGGGCCACAGATACGCAGTATTTT